This entry lists 20 T cell receptor beta chains sequenced from one sample in a study of blood T cell repertoires in COVID-19 (dated by TCRdb to the early 2020s). The library was made by the immunoSEQ multiplex PCR assay. TCRdb stores this immuneACCESS table with in-frame sequences only. Part of the clones is absent; in the studies checked, under half of the shortfall reflects unresolved V genes, and no reason is known for the rest. Counted in this sample were 200,000 to 250,000 clones; roughly 81% of them appeared once. The ten largest clones capture about 4% of the sample. Sequencing was done on a sample of peripheral blood. These receptors came from a man aged 50-59 years with acute or convalescent COVID-19.

This chain uses TRBV28 with TRBJ2-1; 8 nucleotides match TRBD2. This CDR3 comprises 15 residues. The J segment lost 5 bases and the V segment lost 6 bases, leaving 9 bases of the junction unmatched. Germline V gene lookup returns CDR1 MDHEN and CDR2 SYDVKM. The CDR3 coding sequence is TGTGCCAGCAGACCCAGCGGGAGCCCTAACAATGAGCAGTTCTTC. Protein sequence: CASRPSGSPNNEQFF.

This chain links TRBV5-1 with TRBJ1-2; D unclear. This CDR3 has 13 amino acids. CDR1 and CDR2 (germline): SGHRS, YFSETQ. V was clipped by 2 bases and J by 6 bases, with 11 bases between them. CDR3 nucleotides: TGCGCCAGCAGCTTCGAGGACTACCATGGCTACACCTTC. Residues: CASSFEDYHGYTF.

This clone was counted a few times. V usage is TRBV28 and J usage is TRBJ1-6; D gene uncertain. Germline values: CDR1 MDHEN, CDR2 SYDVKM. The CDR3 length is 16 residues. V dropped 2 bases and J dropped 9 bases, with 17 bases sitting between them. CDR3 sequence reads: CASSLDTGGFVSPLHF. The CDR3 nucleotides are TGTGCCAGCAGTTTAGATACGGGAGGTTTCGTTTCACCCCTCCACTTT.

V and J are TRBV28 and TRBJ1-4, with a possible D match to TRBD1 (5 bases). Germline V lookup: CDR1 MDHEN, CDR2 SYDVKM. V was cut by 3 bases and J by 6 bases, with 11 bases left in between. This CDR3 has 14 amino acids. The CDR3 is CASSFGGVYEKLFF. For the CDR3, the DNA is TGTGCCAGCAGTTTTGGAGGGGTGTATGAAAAACTGTTTTTT.

The gene calls are TRBV5-1 and TRBJ1-6, with TRBD1 identical over 7 bases. V was clipped by 3 bases and J by 10 bases; unmatched bases: 10. This CDR3 spans 15 amino acids. Germline lookup yields CDR1 SGHRS and CDR2 YFSETQ. CDR3 in DNA: TGCGCCAGCAGCTCCTCACAGGGGCAGGTCTCACCCCTCCACTTT. Translating it yields CASSSSQGQVSPLHF.

V gene TRBV21-1 combines with J gene TRBJ1-4; no DNA check was done on the table's D call, TRBD1. TRBV21-1 is a pseudogene segment. The CDR3 has 16 amino acids. DNA of the CDR3: TGTGCCAGCAGCAAAGACTCGGACAGATCTAGGGAAAAACTGTTTTTT. This gives the protein CASSKDSDRSREKLFF.

The chain joins TRBV6-1 to TRBJ1-5; D is possibly TRBD1 (6 bases). The germline V gene encodes CDR1 MNHNS and CDR2 SASEGT. Trimming took off 2 bases at V and 7 bases at J, with 6 bases between the two ends. The CDR3 totals 12 residues. The CDR3 DNA reads TGTGCCAGCAGTGAAAGGGGGCAGCCCCAGCATTTT. Amino acid sequence: CASSERGQPQHF.

The chain employs TRBV12-3 or TRBV12-4 and TRBJ1-2, with 8 bases identical to TRBD1. This CDR3 spans 13 amino acids. Unmatched junction bases numbered 3, after V lost 5 bases and J lost 4 bases. The CDR3 sequence is CASSKDRAYGYTF. As DNA, the CDR3 is TGTGCCAGCAGTAAGGACAGGGCCTATGGCTACACCTTC.

The chain recombines TRBV5-4 with TRBJ1-2; 10 nucleotides match TRBD1. V gave up 4 bases and J gave up 2 bases; unmatched junction bases: 5. This CDR3 contains 15 residues. Germline V lookup: CDR1 SGHNT, CDR2 YYREEE (reference sequence). CDR3 region: CASSTGQGGNYGYTF. In DNA form, the CDR3 reads TGTGCCAGCAGCACCGGACAGGGGGGAAACTATGGCTACACCTTC.

The chain links TRBV5-1 to TRBJ1-5; TRBD1 is a possible D gene (6 bases). V dropped 4 bases and J dropped 4 bases, with 12 bases sitting between them. Germline V gives CDR1 SGHRS, CDR2 YFSETQ. The CDR3 is 14 residues long. The DNA of the CDR3 is TGCGCCAGCAGCCCGGACAGTCCTAATCAGCCCCAGCATTTT. This gives the protein CASSPDSPNQPQHF.

The sample holds a few counts of this clone. The chain links TRBV4-1 to TRBJ2-4, with 7 bases matching TRBD1. This CDR3 is 15 amino acids long. V dropped 4 bases and J dropped 9; count of bases not matched to a gene: 12. Germline values: CDR1 MGHRA, CDR2 YSYEKL. The CDR3, as DNA: TGCGCCAGCAGCCCTCGACAGGGCTCGTTGGGCATTCAGTACTTC. As protein: CASSPRQGSLGIQYF.

The chain uses TRBV4-1 and TRBJ1-3, with D perhaps matching TRBD1 (5 bases). CDR1 MGHRA and CDR2 YSYEKL come from the germline V gene. This CDR3 region has 16 residues. Trimming removed 0 bases at V and 4 bases at J, with 13 bases between. The CDR3 nucleotides read TGCGCCAGCAGCCAAGAGGCCAGGGCGCAGGGAAACACCATATATTTT. It encodes CASSQEARAQGNTIYF.

The chain couples TRBV4-2 to TRBJ2-5, with TRBD2 identical over 8 bases. J gave up 1 base and V 4 bases, and 8 bases lay outside the gene matches. CDR1 and CDR2 from the germline V gene are LGHNA and YNFKEQ. This CDR3 region has 16 residues. The CDR3 protein is CASSRNGGAVQETQYF. CDR3 DNA sequence: TGTGCCAGCAGCCGTAACGGGGGGGCGGTCCAAGAGACCCAGTACTTC.

The chain recombines TRBV10-3 with TRBJ1-3; TRBD1 matches 8 bases. Trimming took 5 bases from V and 4 from J; bases not matched to a gene: 7. This CDR3 region has 15 residues. From germline, CDR1 is ENHRY and CDR2 SYGVKD. The CDR3 region is CAISFQGARGNTIYF. DNA for the CDR3: TGTGCCATCAGTTTCCAGGGGGCTCGCGGAAACACCATATATTTT.

The chain joins TRBV27 to TRBJ1-6, with D possibly TRBD1 on 5 matching bases. The germline V gene encodes CDR1 MNHEY and CDR2 SMNVEV (reference sequence). This CDR3 has 13 residues. V was shortened by 1 base and J by 8 bases, with 6 bases between the two germline ends. The chain's CDR3 is CASSLLGDSPLHF. The CDR3 DNA reads as TGTGCCAGCAGTTTATTAGGGGATTCACCCCTCCACTTT.

This chain connects TRBV7-9 to TRBJ2-3, with 8 bases lining up with TRBD2. J lost 2 bases, V lost 5 bases, and 6 bases had no gene match. CDR1 SEHNR and CDR2 FQNEAQ come from the germline V gene (reference sequence). The CDR3 spans 15 residues. This chain's CDR3 is CASSPTSEPTDTQYF. The CDR3 region has the DNA TGTGCCAGCAGCCCGACTAGCGAGCCCACAGATACGCAGTATTTT.

Here the CDR3 DNA reads TGTGCCAGCAGTTTAATAGGACAGGGGGCGTACGAGCAGTACTTC. Amino acid sequence: CASSLIGQGAYEQYF. The chain is built from TRBV27 and TRBJ2-7, with TRBD1 matching 11 bases. Germline assignment: CDR1 MNHEY and CDR2 SMNVEV (reference sequence). The V and J ends lost 2 bases and 4 bases, in that order; junction bases with no gene match: 4. The CDR3 is made up of 15 amino acids.

The rearrangement uses TRBV5-6 and TRBJ2-1, with 9 bases aligning to TRBD2. The CDR3 is made up of 15 amino acids. CDR1 and CDR2 (germline): SGHDT, YYEEEE. J lost 8 bases, V lost 9 bases, and 15 bases had no gene match. CDR3: CATNVIGLASHEQFF. In nucleotides, the CDR3 is TGTGCCACCAACGTCATCGGACTAGCGAGCCATGAGCAGTTCTTC.

This clone was detected once. DNA for the CDR3: TGCGCCAGCAGCCGGGACAGGGGAATGAACACTGAAGCTTTCTTT. It translates to CASSRDRGMNTEAFF. J is TRBJ1-1 and V is TRBV5-1; TRBD1 matches 10 bases. The V gene end was trimmed by 4 bases and the J gene end by 0 bases; junction bases not matched to a gene: 3. The CDR3 has 15 amino acids. Germline assignment: CDR1 SGHRS and CDR2 YFSETQ.

The V call is TRBV25-1, the J call TRBJ2-1; D is ambiguous. This CDR3 is 11 amino acids long. The V and J ends lost 6 bases and 6 bases respectively, with 6 bases between them. Per germline, CDR1 MGHDK and CDR2 SYGVNS. The CDR3 reads CASSLANEQFF. CDR3 nucleotides: TGTGCCAGCAGCCTGGCCAATGAGCAGTTCTTC.